This TCR beta chain emerged from a study of lymphopenia after photon versus proton radiotherapy. Study-wide results and caveats: Authors raise, but do not show, better survival with proton therapy. Oligoclonal CD8+ Temra expansion after nadir drove photon patients' diversity drop. Photon-treated patients lost naive T cells and TCR diversity; proton-treated stayed stable. In patients who died, overall survival fell as post-nadir TCR diversity dropped more.

Remarks on this clone: The antigen is unknown.

The CDR3 is 16 residues long. In germline, CDR1 is SGHRS, CDR2 YFSETQ. V lost 3 bases and J 1 base, leaving 13 bases between the germline ends. Clones were read by immunoSEQ multiplex PCR, and TCRdb kept only the in-frame ones, dropping some. The repertoire holds about 53,000 clones, with around four fifths as singletons. The V and J genes are TRBV5-1 and TRBJ2-2, with D maybe TRBD1 (6 bases). This receptor was taken from a man in his fifties with gastric cancer. Material: peripheral blood, obtained from a patient treated with photon-based radiotherapy. The CDR3 here is CASSSDGQKNTGELFF. The CDR3 DNA reads TGCGCCAGCAGCTCCGACGGACAGAAGAACACCGGGGAGCTGTTTTTT.